This TCR beta chain originates from a study of CD8 T cells in ankylosing spondylitis. General study findings and limits: Disease-associated clones were reportedly significantly overrepresented in matched ankylosing spondylitis synovial fluid.

In making TCR beta libraries, quantitative 5'-RACE with molecular barcodes was used. Each CDR3 protein is one row after TCRdb ran MiXCR on the 5' RACE reads. The sample yields roughly 36,000 distinct CDR3 sequences, 14% seen once. Germline V gives CDR1 LGHNT, CDR2 FRNRAP. V shed 7 bases and J 6 bases; nucleotides not matched to a gene: 6. CDR3 length equals 15 residues. A remark on this clonotype: Its antigen is still unknown.

The TCR was taken from a male donor with ankylosing spondylitis or in good health (not recorded which). Sequenced input: blood. The chain combines TRBV12-5 with TRBJ2-2, with 12 nucleotides matching TRBD2. CDR3 residues: CASAPSSGRAGELFF. CDR3 nucleotide sequence: TGTGCTAGTGCCCCGTCTAGCGGGAGGGCCGGGGAGCTGTTTTTT.